The 25 T cell receptor beta chains listed next were all sequenced from one sample in a study of CD8 T cells in ankylosing spondylitis. MiXCR was run by TCRdb on the 5' RACE reads, yielding one entry per CDR3 protein. The sample has approximately 240,000 distinct CDR3 sequences, over 9.5% seen once. Sample: blood, either unsorted or a sorted T cell fraction (not recorded which). These receptors all stem from a male donor with ankylosing spondylitis or in good health (not recorded which).

The rearrangement joins TRBV29-1 to TRBJ2-5; D is perhaps TRBD2 (7 bases). Germline V gene data show CDR1 as SQVTM and CDR2 as ANQGSEA. The V and J ends lost 3 bases and 5 bases respectively, with 13 bases between them. The CDR3 has 13 amino acids. This chain's CDR3 is CSVDAGAGETQYF. As DNA, the CDR3 is TGCAGCGTTGACGCGGGGGCTGGGGAGACCCAGTACTTC.

This clonotype was seen many times. The chain combines TRBV5-5 with TRBJ2-2; unclear D gene. V was trimmed by 0 bases and J by 1 base, leaving 4 bases between them. This CDR3 is built from 14 residues. Germline loops: CDR1 SGHKS, CDR2 YYEKEE (reference sequence). CDR3 loop: CASSLDRNTGELFF. The CDR3 coding sequence is TGTGCCAGCAGCTTGGACAGGAACACCGGGGAGCTGTTTTTT.

V usage is TRBV5-1 and J usage is TRBJ2-2; D not resolved. The V and J ends lost 0 bases and 4 bases respectively, with 10 bases between them. CDR1 and CDR2 (germline): SGHRS, YFSETQ. This CDR3 contains 15 residues. The CDR3 protein is CASSLDPRSTGELFF. CDR3 DNA sequence: TGCGCCAGCAGCTTGGATCCCCGTAGCACCGGGGAGCTGTTTTTT.

This clonotype was seen repeatedly, ten times or more. V usage is TRBV10-3 and J usage is TRBJ2-1, with TRBD2 as a possible D gene (5 bases). The germline V gene has CDR1 ENHRY and CDR2 SYGVKD. The CDR3 is 15 residues long. V lost 2 bases and J 0 bases, leaving 8 bases between the germline ends. The CDR3 sequence is CAISEDGGSYNEQFF. The DNA for the CDR3 is TGTGCCATCAGTGAGGACGGAGGCTCCTACAATGAGCAGTTCTTC.

This clonotype appeared many times. V is TRBV7-9 and J is TRBJ1-1; tentative D call: TRBD1 (5 bases). CDR1 is SEHNR and CDR2 is FQNEAQ in the germline V gene (reference sequence). V shed 4 bases and J shed 10 bases, with 16 bases lying between them. This CDR3 region has 13 residues. The CDR3 here is CASSSTSGMGAFF. CDR3 DNA: TGTGCCAGCAGCTCAACCTCAGGGATGGGAGCTTTCTTT.

The rearrangement uses TRBV7-9 and TRBJ2-3, with TRBD2 as a possible D gene (6 bases). V was shortened by 10 bases and J by 0 bases, with 14 bases between the two germline ends. CDR1 is SEHNR, CDR2 FQNEAQ, per germline (reference sequence). The CDR3 has 14 residues. Here the CDR3 DNA reads TGTGCCACGGAGGGCAGCACTAGCACAGATACGCAGTATTTT. Protein sequence: CATEGSTSTDTQYF.

The table lists this clonotype with many counts. The chain employs TRBV10-3 and TRBJ2-7, with D possibly being TRBD1 or TRBD2 (6 bases each). The CDR3 is 13 residues long. With 6 bases removed from V and 6 bases from J, the gap between germline ends came to 15 bases. Germline values: CDR1 ENHRY, CDR2 SYGVKD. The CDR3: CAISLGGRGEQYF. The CDR3 DNA sequence: TGTGCCATCAGCTTAGGGGGGCGCGGCGAGCAGTACTTC.

This clonotype has a count of ten or more. The chain carries TRBV4-2 and TRBJ1-2, with D tentatively TRBD1 (6 bases). CDR3 length equals 16 residues. The V gene's germline CDR1 is LGHNA and CDR2 YNFKEQ. The V gene lost 0 bases and the J gene lost 6 bases, with 17 bases spanning the gap. CDR3 nucleotides: TGTGCCAGCAGCCAAGAGGGGGGGGCAGGAGCGGATGGCTACACCTTC. Protein: CASSQEGGAGADGYTF.

This clonotype has a count of ten or more. This chain uses TRBV2 with TRBJ2-4; D is undetermined. The CDR3 is 11 amino acids. CDR1 is SNHLY, CDR2 FYNNEI, per germline. V was trimmed by 6 bases and J by 1 base, leaving 1 base between them. The CDR3 region is CASSAKNIQYF. The CDR3 region has the DNA TGTGCCAGCAGCGCCAAAAACATTCAGTACTTC.

The sample holds many counts of this clonotype. This chain connects TRBV11-2 to TRBJ2-6; D not resolved. The germline V and J ends were trimmed by 7 bases and 4 bases, with 5 bases remaining between them. Germline V gene lookup returns CDR1 SGHAT and CDR2 FQNNGV. The CDR3 totals 12 residues. CDR3 bases: TGTGCCAGCAAACGCGGGGCCAACGTCCTGACTTTC. Protein sequence: CASKRGANVLTF.

This clonotype was counted at least ten times. The genes are TRBV11-2 and TRBJ2-5; weak D call: TRBD1 (6 bases). The length of the CDR3 is 15 residues. Trimming cost V 5 bases and J 5 bases, with 18 bases left between them. CDR1 is SGHAT and CDR2 is FQNNGV in the germline V gene. CDR3 in amino acids: CASSPGQSFTETQYF. The CDR3 DNA is TGTGCCAGCAGCCCCGGACAGTCATTCACGGAGACCCAGTACTTC.

The chain couples TRBV7-9 to TRBJ2-7; TRBD1 might be the D (5 bases). The CDR3 loop spans 15 amino acids. V lost 0 bases and J 5 bases, leaving 14 bases between the germline ends. Germline V gene sequence: CDR1 SEHNR, CDR2 FQNEAQ (reference sequence). The CDR3 protein is CASSLALFVGDEQYF. The CDR3 DNA sequence: TGTGCCAGCAGCTTAGCGCTTTTTGTAGGGGACGAGCAGTACTTC.

This clonotype was counted at least ten times. The genes are TRBV12-3 or TRBV12-4 and TRBJ1-1; D gene unclear. V was trimmed by 6 bases and J by 0 bases, leaving 8 bases between them. CDR3 length equals 13 residues. The CDR3 reads CASSPGVNTEAFF. The CDR3 region has the DNA TGTGCCAGCAGCCCCGGGGTGAACACTGAAGCTTTCTTT.

This clonotype was seen only a few times. This chain links TRBV7-9 with TRBJ2-1, with 7 positions matching TRBD2. This CDR3 has 15 residues. The germline gives CDR1 SEHNR, CDR2 FQNEAQ (reference sequence). The trim removed 5 bases at V and 1 base at J, leaving 5 bases unmatched. Here the CDR3 reads CASSPASGSYNEQFF. The CDR3 nucleotides are TGTGCCAGCAGCCCTGCTAGCGGATCCTACAATGAGCAGTTCTTC. Based on the CDR3 plus reference TRBV7-9 and TRBJ2-1, the full variable domain is DTGVSQNPRHKITKRGQNVTFRCDPISEHNRLYWYRQTLGQGPEFLTYFQNEAQLEKSRLLSDRFSAERPKGSFSTLEIQRTEQGDSAMYLCASSPASGSYNEQFFGPGTRLTVL.

This clonotype has a handful of counts. The rearrangement uses TRBV6-5 and TRBJ2-2, with D perhaps TRBD1 or TRBD2 (6 bases each). The CDR3 covers 13 residues. Germline loops: CDR1 MNHEY, CDR2 SVGAGI. V lost 1 base and J lost 8, with 8 bases in between. CDR3 in amino acids: CASSYWRGGELFF. CDR3 nucleotides: TGTGCCAGCAGTTACTGGAGGGGGGGGGAGCTGTTTTTT.

This clonotype was recorded at least ten times. V is TRBV20-1 and J is TRBJ1-2; 9 bases align to TRBD1. Germline V CDR1 and CDR2: DFQATT, SNEGSKA (reference sequence). Losses at the gene ends were 6 bases for V and 4 bases for J; bases not matched to a gene: 9. CDR3 length: 14 residues. CDR3 sequence: CSARTQQGAYGYTF. The CDR3 DNA is TGCAGTGCGCGCACCCAACAGGGGGCCTATGGCTACACCTTC.

This sequence joins TRBV6-5 and TRBJ1-2, with D unclear. V was pared by 0 bases and J by 7 bases, with 9 bases between. The germline gives CDR1 MNHEY, CDR2 SVGAGI. CDR3 length: 13 amino acids. The CDR3 sequence is CASSYSSGSGYTF. DNA for the CDR3: TGTGCCAGCAGTTACTCATCCGGGTCTGGCTACACCTTC.

This clonotype was picked up many times. The V gene is TRBV29-1, the J gene TRBJ2-3; D is unclear. The CDR3 runs 12 residues. Germline V gives CDR1 SQVTM, CDR2 ANQGSEA. V lost 8 bases to trimming and J lost 2 bases, with 11 bases between them. DNA of the CDR3: TGCAGCACCCTACCGCTCACAGATACGCAGTATTTT. It translates to CSTLPLTDTQYF.

The rearrangement links TRBV7-2 to TRBJ2-3; D not certain. The CDR3 consists of 14 residues. The germline gives CDR1 SGHTA, CDR2 FQGNSA. Between the trimmed V and J ends, which lost 0 bases and 2 bases, there was a span of 6 bases. For the CDR3, the DNA is TGTGCCAGCAGCTTAGCGGAGTCCACAGATACGCAGTATTTT. Protein sequence: CASSLAESTDTQYF.

This clonotype was counted many times. The chain couples TRBV20-1 to TRBJ1-3; D is undetermined. This CDR3 contains 14 residues. The V gene's germline CDR1 is DFQATT and CDR2 SNEGSKA (reference sequence). The V gene lost 5 bases and the J gene lost 0 bases, with 11 bases spanning the gap. The CDR3, as DNA: TGCAGTGCTTTCGGGTGGGGCTCTGGAAACACCATATATTTT. Amino acid sequence: CSAFGWGSGNTIYF.

The chain couples TRBV19 to TRBJ2-7, with TRBD2 matching 8 bases. Trimming took 9 bases from V and 1 from J; bases not matched to a gene: 11. The CDR3 is 15 residues long. In germline, CDR1 is LNHDA, CDR2 SQIVND (reference sequence). CDR3 amino acids: CASRPWASGSYEQYF. CDR3 coding DNA: TGTGCCAGCCGTCCCTGGGCTAGCGGGTCCTACGAGCAGTACTTC.

This clonotype was counted many times. CDR3 protein: CASRGAGDVRGTQYF. The CDR3 bases are TGTGCCAGCAGAGGGGCGGGTGATGTTCGAGGGACCCAGTACTTC. The chain is built from TRBV13 and TRBJ2-5; the D gene could be TRBD1 or TRBD2 (5 bases each). V lost 6 bases and J 7 bases, leaving 21 bases between the germline ends. The germline CDR1 and CDR2 sequences are PRHDT and FYEKMQ (reference sequence). The CDR3 spans 15 residues.

In its sample, this clonotype was seen many times. The chain links TRBV20-1 to TRBJ2-7; 8 nucleotides line up with TRBD2. From germline, CDR1 is DFQATT and CDR2 SNEGSKA (reference sequence). The length of the CDR3 is 14 residues. V shed 5 bases, J shed 0 bases, and the junction held 6 bases outside the gene matches. CDR3 in DNA: TGCAGTGCTTCGACTAGCGCGCGCTCCTACGAGCAGTACTTC. Amino acid sequence: CSASTSARSYEQYF.

This chain joins TRBV6-6 and TRBJ2-2; no firm D call. Trimming took off 6 bases at V and 7 bases at J, with 6 bases between the two ends. This CDR3 has 11 residues. Germline assignment: CDR1 MNHNY and CDR2 SVGAGI (reference sequence). In nucleotides, the CDR3 is TGTGCCAGCAGACGACGCGGGGAGCTGTTTTTT. Translating gives CASRRRGELFF.

The rearrangement joins TRBV12-3 or TRBV12-4 to TRBJ1-5; 7 bases fit TRBD1. V shed 5 bases and J 2 bases; nucleotides not matched to a gene: 9. There are 16 residues in the CDR3. The CDR3 DNA follows: TGTGCCAGCAGTCGCACCGAGGGGGCCGGCAATCAGCCCCAGCATTTT. Protein sequence: CASSRTEGAGNQPQHF.